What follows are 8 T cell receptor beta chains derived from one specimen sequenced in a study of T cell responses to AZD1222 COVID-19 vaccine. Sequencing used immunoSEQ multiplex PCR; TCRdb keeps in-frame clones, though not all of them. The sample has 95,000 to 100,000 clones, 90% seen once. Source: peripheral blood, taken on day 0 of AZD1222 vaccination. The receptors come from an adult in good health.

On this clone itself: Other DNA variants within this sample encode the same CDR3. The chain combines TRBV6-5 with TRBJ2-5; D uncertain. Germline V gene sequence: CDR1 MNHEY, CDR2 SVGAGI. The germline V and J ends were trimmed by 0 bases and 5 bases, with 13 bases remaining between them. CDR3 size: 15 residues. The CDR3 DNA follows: TGTGCCAGCAGTTACTCGATACTGGGCCGGGAGACCCAGTACTTC. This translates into CASSYSILGRETQYF.

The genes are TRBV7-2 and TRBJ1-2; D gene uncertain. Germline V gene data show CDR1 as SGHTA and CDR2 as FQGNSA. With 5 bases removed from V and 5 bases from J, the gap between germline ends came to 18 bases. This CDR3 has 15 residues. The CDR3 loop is CASSNGPGGWYGYTF. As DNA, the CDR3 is TGTGCCAGCAGCAACGGCCCCGGTGGATGGTATGGCTACACCTTC.

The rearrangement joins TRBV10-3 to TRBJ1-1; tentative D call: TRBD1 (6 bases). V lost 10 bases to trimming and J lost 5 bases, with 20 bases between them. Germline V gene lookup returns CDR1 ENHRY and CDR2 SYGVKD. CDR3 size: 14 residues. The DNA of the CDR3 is TGTGCCACGGCGTTACAGGGTAGGGGAACTGAAGCTTTCTTT. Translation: CATALQGRGTEAFF.

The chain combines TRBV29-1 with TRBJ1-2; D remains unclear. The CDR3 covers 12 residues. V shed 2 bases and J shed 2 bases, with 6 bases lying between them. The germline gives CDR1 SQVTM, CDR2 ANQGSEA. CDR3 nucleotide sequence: TGCAGCGTTGAAAGGAGAAACTATGGCTACACCTTC. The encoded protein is CSVERRNYGYTF.

This CDR3 reads CASSRSLEAFF. DNA of the CDR3: TGTGCCAGCAGCCGCTCACTAGAAGCTTTCTTT. V is TRBV12-3 or TRBV12-4 and J is TRBJ1-1; D not certain. The V gene lost 6 bases and the J gene lost 8 bases, with 10 bases spanning the gap. The CDR3 has 11 amino acids.

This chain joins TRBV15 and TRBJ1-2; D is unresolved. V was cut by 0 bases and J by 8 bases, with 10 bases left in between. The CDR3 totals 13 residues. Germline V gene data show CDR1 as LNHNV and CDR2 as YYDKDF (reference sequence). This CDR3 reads CATSRDGQWGYTF. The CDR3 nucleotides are TGTGCCACCAGCAGAGACGGGCAATGGGGCTACACCTTC.

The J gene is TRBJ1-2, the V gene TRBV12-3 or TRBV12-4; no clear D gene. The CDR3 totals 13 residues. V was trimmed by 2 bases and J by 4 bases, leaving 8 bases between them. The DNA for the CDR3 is TGTGCCAGCAGTTTATCAGTAACCTATGGCTACACCTTC. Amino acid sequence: CASSLSVTYGYTF.

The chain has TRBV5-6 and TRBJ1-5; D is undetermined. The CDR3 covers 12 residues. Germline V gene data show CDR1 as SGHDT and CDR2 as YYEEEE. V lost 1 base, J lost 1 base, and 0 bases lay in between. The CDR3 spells CASSLSNQPQHF. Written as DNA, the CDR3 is TGTGCCAGCAGCTTGAGCAATCAGCCCCAGCATTTT.